One and the same sample provided the 8 T cell receptor beta chains below, sequenced in a study of cytomegalovirus exposure and HLA in healthy donors (dated by TCRdb to the late 2010s). Libraries were prepared through the immunoSEQ multiplex PCR assay. For the multiplex PCR, a mixture combining 60 forward primers for TCR Vbeta segments and 13 reverse primers for TCR Jbeta segments was used. The table comes from immuneACCESS by way of TCRdb, which keeps in-frame sequences with V and J called. Part of the clones is missing from these tables; in studies checked, under half for an unresolved V gene and the rest for unknown reasons. For this sample the table gives more than 95,000 clones, of which about 81% were detected only once. In total, the top ten clones hold 1.1% of the sample. The specimen was PBMCs. These receptors were taken from a woman in her twenties or thirties in good health and CMV-seronegative.

The chain combines TRBV5-4 with TRBJ2-5; 9 bases are a match to TRBD2. V lost 3 bases and J lost 5; bases outside the gene matches: 5. This CDR3 has 14 amino acids. The germline gives CDR1 SGHNT, CDR2 YYREEE (reference sequence). DNA of the CDR3: TGTGCCAGCAGCTCGGCGGGGGGGCCGGAGACCCAGTACTTC. Its translation: CASSSAGGPETQYF.

The rearrangement links TRBV4-1 to TRBJ1-1; D not resolved. CDR1 and CDR2 (germline): MGHRA, YSYEKL. CDR3 size: 13 residues. Trimming removed 1 base from V and 11 bases from J, with 14 bases in between. The DNA of the CDR3 is TGCGCCAGCAGCCAAGTCAGAGCAGCGGGGGCTTTCTTT. It encodes CASSQVRAAGAFF.

About this clone itself: The junction and the germline gene differ at one end; a read error may be behind it. Here the CDR3 reads CASSGTGFYGQYF. The DNA of the CDR3 is TGTGCCAGCAGCGGAACAGGGTTCTACGGGCAGTACTTC. The chain employs TRBV9 and TRBJ2-7, with D possibly TRBD1 on 6 matching bases. This CDR3 comprises 13 residues. Germline CDR1 reads SGDLS; CDR2 reads YYNGEE.

V gene TRBV29-1 combines with J gene TRBJ2-2; no clear D. The V end lost 7 bases, the J end lost 2 bases, and 5 bases lay between the germline ends. The germline gives CDR1 SQVTM, CDR2 ANQGSEA. The CDR3 contains 11 residues. The CDR3 DNA reads TGCAGCGGTAGAAACACCGGGGAGCTGTTTTTT. Encoded protein: CSGRNTGELFF.

The chain is built from TRBV9 and TRBJ1-1, with TRBD1 as a possible D gene (5 bases). Germline V gene lookup returns CDR1 SGDLS and CDR2 YYNGEE. Deletions cut 3 bases from V and 5 bases from J, with 17 bases between. This CDR3 has 15 amino acids. Here the CDR3 reads CASSATTGHGTEAFF. The CDR3 DNA sequence: TGTGCCAGCAGCGCCACTACAGGACACGGTACTGAAGCTTTCTTT. Variable domain in full (rest from reference TRBV9 and TRBJ1-1): DSGVTQTPKHLITATGQRVTLRCSPRSGDLSVYWYQQSLDQGLQFLIQYYNGEERAKGNILERFSAQQFPDLHSELNLSSLELGDSALYFCASSATTGHGTEAFFGQGTRLTVV.

This clone was counted a few times. This chain connects TRBV7-6 to TRBJ2-1; D perhaps matches TRBD2 (5 bases). The CDR3 has 17 amino acids. V shed 6 bases and J shed 0 bases, with 18 bases lying between them. From germline, CDR1 is SGHVS and CDR2 FNYEAQ. In DNA, the CDR3 is TGTGCCAGCAGTAGGAGCGGCAGGTCTAGCTCCTACAATGAGCAGTTCTTC. It yields the protein CASSRSGRSSSYNEQFF.

The chain is built from TRBV7-8 and TRBJ1-2; D might be TRBD1 (5 bases). Trimming shortened V by 3 bases and J by 5 bases, and 16 bases separated the two germline ends. Germline CDR1 SGHVS, CDR2 FQNEAQ. This CDR3 is 15 amino acids long. CDR3 sequence: CASSLRKGVGYGYTF. In nucleotides, the CDR3 is TGTGCCAGCAGCTTGAGGAAAGGGGTAGGGTATGGCTACACCTTC.

This chain uses TRBV9 with TRBJ2-6, with 10 bases lining up with TRBD1. J lost 3 bases, V lost 1 base, and 4 bases had no gene match. CDR1 and CDR2 (germline): SGDLS, YYNGEE. The CDR3 consists of 17 residues. CDR3 bases: TGTGCCAGCAGCGTACGACAGGGGGCCGGTGGGGCCAACGTCCTGACTTTC. Translating gives CASSVRQGAGGANVLTF.